Listed here are 3 T cell receptor beta chains from one sample, sequenced in a study of cytomegalovirus exposure and HLA in healthy donors. PCR was performed using 60 Vbeta and 13 Jbeta primers. Method: immunoSEQ multiplex PCR; TCRdb's copy keeps in-frame clones and lacks some. The sample records 90,000 to 150,000 clones, over 70% being singletons. Sequenced input: PBMCs. These receptors all come from a woman aged 45 to 65 in good health and CMV-seropositive.

The chain couples TRBV5-8 to TRBJ2-7; TRBD2 matches at 7 bases. With V trimmed by 0 bases and J by 3 bases, 3 bases remained unmatched. The CDR3 sequence is 14 residues long. Germline V gene sequence: CDR1 SGHTS, CDR2 YDEGEE. The CDR3 loop is CASSLGGSIYEQYF. In nucleotides, the CDR3 is TGTGCCAGCAGCTTGGGCGGGAGTATCTACGAGCAGTACTTC.

The chain combines TRBV7-2 with TRBJ2-5; TRBD1 matches at 7 bases. CDR1 is SGHTA, CDR2 FQGNSA, per germline. J gave up 5 bases and V 1 base, and 10 bases lay outside the gene matches. The CDR3 extends over 16 amino acids. CDR3 loop: CASSLGRQGNSETQYF. The DNA for the CDR3 is TGTGCCAGCAGCTTAGGACGACAGGGTAACTCGGAGACCCAGTACTTC.

The chain joins TRBV4-2 to TRBJ2-7; D might be TRBD1 (5 bases). Looked up from germline, CDR1 is LGHNA and CDR2 is YNFKEQ. The length of the CDR3 is 13 residues. V was cut by 4 bases and J by 4 bases, with 11 bases left in between. CDR3 coding DNA: TGTGCCAGCAGCCCGGACAAGGGGTACGAGCAGTACTTC. Translating it yields CASSPDKGYEQYF.